Included here is one TCR beta chain sequence, with context. The data derive from a study of blood T cell repertoires in COVID-19. Study-level background: Collection of acute and convalescent COVID-19 samples took place in the United States, Italy and Spain. Sample material is recorded as cDNA or gDNA derived from T cells, B-cell-depleted T cells, or PBMCs.

Per the authors' pipeline: Amplification of reference gene primers provided the estimated nucleated cell counts. The method was immunoSEQ multiplex PCR; TCRdb's version includes in-frame clones alone and lacks a portion of them. The V and J calls and the clone size are those of that table, but D and trimming were determined from the DNA. The sample has roughly 92,000 clones, around 87% seen once. Germline loops: CDR1 MNHNS, CDR2 SASEGT. J lost 1 base, V lost 4 bases, and 5 bases had no gene match. The CDR3 sequence is 16 residues long. J is TRBJ2-3 and V is TRBV6-1; 10 positions agree with TRBD2. This clonotype originated in a human donor with acute or convalescent COVID-19. The donor label of this sample is uncertain. The sequenced sample was peripheral blood. CDR3 coding DNA: TGTGCCAGCAGTGGAGTAGCGGGGGGACGCACAGATACGCAGTATTTT. This translates into CASSGVAGGRTDTQYF.